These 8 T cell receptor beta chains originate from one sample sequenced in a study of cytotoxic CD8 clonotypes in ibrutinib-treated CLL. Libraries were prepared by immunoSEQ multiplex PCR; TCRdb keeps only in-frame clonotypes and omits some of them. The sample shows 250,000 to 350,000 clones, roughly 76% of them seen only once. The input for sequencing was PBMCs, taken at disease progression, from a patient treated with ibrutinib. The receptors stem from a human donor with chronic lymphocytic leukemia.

The CDR3: CASSTPGPGGQPQHF. Written as DNA, the CDR3 is TGTGCCAGTAGTACCCCGGGCCCGGGAGGGCAGCCCCAGCATTTT. The rearrangement links TRBV19 to TRBJ1-5; D uncertain. Trimming removed 4 bases at V and 7 bases at J, with 17 bases between. Looked up from germline, CDR1 is LNHDA and CDR2 is SQIVND (reference sequence). CDR3 length: 15 residues. Looking up the rest from reference TRBV19 and TRBJ1-5 gives the full variable domain: DGGITQSPKYLFRKEGQNVTLSCEQNLNHDAMYWYRQDPGQGLRLIYYSQIVNDFQKGDIAEGYSVSREKKESFPLTVTSAQKNPTAFYLCASSTPGPGGQPQHFGDGTRLSIL.

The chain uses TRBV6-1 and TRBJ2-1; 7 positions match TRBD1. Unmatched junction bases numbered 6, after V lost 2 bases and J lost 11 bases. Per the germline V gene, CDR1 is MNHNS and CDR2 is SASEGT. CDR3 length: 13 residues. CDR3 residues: CASSESRQGKQFF. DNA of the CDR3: TGTGCCAGCAGTGAATCCCGACAGGGAAAGCAGTTCTTC.

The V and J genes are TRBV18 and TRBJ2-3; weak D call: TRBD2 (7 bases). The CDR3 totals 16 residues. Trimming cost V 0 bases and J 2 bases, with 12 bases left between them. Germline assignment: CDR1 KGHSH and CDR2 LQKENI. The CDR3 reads CASSPPGGALTDTQYF. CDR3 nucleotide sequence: TGTGCCAGCTCACCACCGGGGGGGGCCCTCACAGATACGCAGTATTTT.

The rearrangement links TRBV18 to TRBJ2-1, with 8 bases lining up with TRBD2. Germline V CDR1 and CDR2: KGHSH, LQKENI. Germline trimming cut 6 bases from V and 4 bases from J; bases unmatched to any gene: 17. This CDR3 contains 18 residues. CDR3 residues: CASSPTIILSGNYNEQFF. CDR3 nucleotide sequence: TGTGCCAGCTCCCCAACAATCATACTTAGCGGGAATTACAATGAGCAGTTCTTC.

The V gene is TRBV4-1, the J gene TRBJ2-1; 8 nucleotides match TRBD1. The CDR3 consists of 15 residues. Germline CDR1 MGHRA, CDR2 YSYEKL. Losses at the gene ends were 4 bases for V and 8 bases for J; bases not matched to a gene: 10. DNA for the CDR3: TGCGCCAGCAGCCTATGGACAGGGTTTGTTGATGAGCAGTTCTTC. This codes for CASSLWTGFVDEQFF.

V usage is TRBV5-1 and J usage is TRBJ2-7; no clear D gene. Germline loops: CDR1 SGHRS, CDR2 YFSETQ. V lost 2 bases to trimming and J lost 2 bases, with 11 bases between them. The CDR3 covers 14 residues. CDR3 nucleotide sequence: TGCGCCAGCAGCTTAGGTGGAGAGACCTACGAGCAGTACTTC. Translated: CASSLGGETYEQYF.

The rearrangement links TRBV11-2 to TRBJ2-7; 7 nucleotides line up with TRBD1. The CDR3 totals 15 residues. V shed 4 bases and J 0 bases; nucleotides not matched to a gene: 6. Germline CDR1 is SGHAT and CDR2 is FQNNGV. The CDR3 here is CASSSTGLPSYEQYF. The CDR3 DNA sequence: TGTGCCAGCAGCTCGACAGGGCTCCCCTCCTACGAGCAGTACTTC.

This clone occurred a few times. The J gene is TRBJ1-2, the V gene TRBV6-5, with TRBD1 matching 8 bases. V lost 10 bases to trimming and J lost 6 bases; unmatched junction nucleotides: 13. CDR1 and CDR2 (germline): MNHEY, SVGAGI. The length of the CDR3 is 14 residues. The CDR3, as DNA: TGTGCCACCCTGGGACAGGAGAATTACAATGGCTACACCTTC. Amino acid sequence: CATLGQENYNGYTF.